The rows below give T cell receptor beta chains drawn from one sample of a study of T cell responses to AZD1222 COVID-19 vaccine. The protocol was immunoSEQ multiplex PCR, while the TCRdb copy is restricted to in-frame clones and leaves out a portion. The repertoire holds some 100,000 clones, with roughly 87% as singletons. Sample: peripheral blood, taken on day 0 of AZD1222 vaccination. Receptor source: an adult in good health. CDR3s include the opening cysteine and the closing phenylalanine or tryptophan. Fields, in order: CDR3 DNA, CDR3 protein, J gene, D gene, V gene. D genes are given only for firm matches.

CDR3nt: TGCGCCAGCAGCATTAGCGGGGGGAGCTCCTACGAGCAGTACTTC
CDR3aa: CASSISGGSSYEQYF
j_gene: TRBJ2-7
d_gene: TRBD2
v_gene: TRBV5-1

CDR3nt: TGTGCCAGCAGTCCACAGGACGGGGACTCCTACGAGCAGTACTTC
CDR3aa: CASSPQDGDSYEQYF
j_gene: TRBJ2-7
d_gene: NA
v_gene: TRBV6-5

CDR3nt: TGCAGCGTTAAAAGAACCGGGACAGGGACCTACGAGCAGTACTTC
CDR3aa: CSVKRTGTGTYEQYF
j_gene: TRBJ2-7
d_gene: TRBD1
v_gene: TRBV29-1

CDR3nt: TGTGCCAGTAGTACGTTGGACACTAGGGGCGGGGAGCAGTACTTC
CDR3aa: CASSTLDTRGGEQYF
j_gene: TRBJ2-7
d_gene: NA
v_gene: TRBV19

CDR3nt: TGTGCCAGCAGCCAAGACGATAACAGCCTGGATACGCAGTATTTT
CDR3aa: CASSQDDNSLDTQYF
j_gene: TRBJ2-3
d_gene: NA
v_gene: TRBV4-2

CDR3nt: TGTGCCAGCAGCCAAGATGATTGGACCCCGCTTTTTCAAAAACTGTTTTTT
CDR3aa: CASSQDDWTPLFQKLFF
j_gene: TRBJ1-4
d_gene: NA
v_gene: TRBV3-1/TRBV3-2

CDR3nt: TGTGCCAGCAGCTTCCGGTACGTGGAGCAGTACTTC
CDR3aa: CASSFRYVEQYF
j_gene: TRBJ2-7
d_gene: NA
v_gene: TRBV7-9

CDR3nt: TGTGCCAGCAGTCATCCTACAGGGTTATCCTACAATGAGCAGTTCTTC
CDR3aa: CASSHPTGLSYNEQFF
j_gene: TRBJ2-1
d_gene: NA
v_gene: TRBV27

CDR3nt: TGCGCCAGCAGTGAAGGTGGTCTGAACACTGAAGCTTTCTTT
CDR3aa: CASSEGGLNTEAFF
j_gene: TRBJ1-1
d_gene: NA
v_gene: TRBV10-1

CDR3nt: TGTGCCAGCAGCTTGTCCGGAAACACCATATATTTT
CDR3aa: CASSLSGNTIYF
j_gene: TRBJ1-3
d_gene: NA
v_gene: TRBV5-4